One and the same sample provided the 9 T cell receptor beta chains below, sequenced in a study of T cell responses to AZD1222 COVID-19 vaccine. TCRdb keeps only in-frame clones here, not all; method: immunoSEQ multiplex PCR. The sample includes fewer than 180,000 clones, roughly 90% of them seen just once. The sequences come from peripheral blood, collected 28 days after the second AZD1222 dose. These receptors originate from an adult who received the AZD1222 COVID-19 vaccine.

The V gene is TRBV7-9, the J gene TRBJ2-7, with D possibly TRBD1 on 7 matching bases. Germline V lookup: CDR1 SEHNR, CDR2 FQNEAQ (reference sequence). The V gene lost 6 bases and the J gene lost 6 bases, with 18 bases spanning the gap. The length of the CDR3 is 14 residues. CDR3 nucleotide sequence: TGTGCCAGCAGTGCAGGGGGATGGGGAGGCGAGCAGTACTTC. It encodes CASSAGGWGGEQYF.

The rearrangement links TRBV30 to TRBJ1-5, with D perhaps matching TRBD1 (6 bases). CDR1 and CDR2 (germline): GTSNPN, SVGIG (reference sequence). The V and J ends lost 8 bases and 7 bases respectively, with 15 bases between them. There are 12 residues in the CDR3. The CDR3 DNA reads TGTGCCCTAGGGGGGATTGAACAGCCCCAGCATTTT. This sequence encodes CALGGIEQPQHF.

This chain uses TRBV19 with TRBJ2-5; D is possibly TRBD2 (5 bases). The CDR3 consists of 16 residues. V lost 4 bases and J 5 bases, leaving 20 bases between the germline ends. Germline-derived CDR1 and CDR2 are LNHDA and SQIVND (reference sequence). CDR3 DNA sequence: TGTGCCAGTAGTAACCCGAACAGAGGGTGGGAGGAGACCCAGTACTTC. Its translation is CASSNPNRGWEETQYF. The whole variable domain, filled in from reference TRBV19 and TRBJ2-5, reads DGGITQSPKYLFRKEGQNVTLSCEQNLNHDAMYWYRQDPGQGLRLIYYSQIVNDFQKGDIAEGYSVSREKKESFPLTVTSAQKNPTAFYLCASSNPNRGWEETQYFGPGTRLLVL.

Details on this clone: The same CDR3 also results from other DNA sequences found in this sample. The chain couples TRBV18 to TRBJ1-3; D ambiguous. The V and J ends lost 3 bases and 0 bases respectively, with 9 bases between them. Looked up from germline, CDR1 is KGHSH and CDR2 is LQKENI. This CDR3 comprises 15 residues. CDR3 coding DNA: TGTGCCAGCTCACCCCGGCGAGACTCTGGAAACACCATATATTTT. Residues: CASSPRRDSGNTIYF. Variable domain in full (rest from reference TRBV18 and TRBJ1-3): NAGVMQNPRHLVRRRGQEARLRCSPMKGHSHVYWYRQLPEEGLKFMVYLQKENIIDESGMPKERFSAEFPKEGPSILRIQQVVRGDSAAYFCASSPRRDSGNTIYFGEGSWLTVV.

V usage is TRBV24-1 and J usage is TRBJ2-1, with D tentatively TRBD2 (6 bases). The germline gives CDR1 KGHDR, CDR2 SFDVKD. The CDR3 is 15 amino acids. V lost 3 bases and J lost 6, with 14 bases in between. CDR3 amino acids: CATSDPGGPGNEQFF. The CDR3 bases are TGTGCCACCAGTGATCCCGGAGGGCCGGGCAATGAGCAGTTCTTC.

The chain carries TRBV5-1 and TRBJ2-1; 7 nucleotides agree with TRBD1. J gave up 0 bases and V 0 bases, and 3 bases lay outside the gene matches. Looked up from germline, CDR1 is SGHRS and CDR2 is YFSETQ. The CDR3 sequence is 16 residues long. The CDR3 sequence: CASSLDRGFSYNEQFF. Here the CDR3 DNA reads TGCGCCAGCAGCTTGGACAGGGGTTTCTCCTACAATGAGCAGTTCTTC.

This clone was observed a single time. V is TRBV4-1 and J is TRBJ2-1, with 11 bases aligning to TRBD2. The CDR3 sequence is 17 residues long. After removal of 1 base from V and 7 bases from J, the junction contained 9 bases not matched to a gene. Per germline, CDR1 MGHRA and CDR2 YSYEKL. CDR3 sequence: CASSQVPGTSGPNEQFF. CDR3 coding DNA: TGCGCCAGCAGCCAAGTCCCCGGGACTAGCGGACCGAATGAGCAGTTCTTC.

V usage is TRBV9 and J usage is TRBJ2-2; TRBD2 matches at 9 bases. Germline assignment: CDR1 SGDLS and CDR2 YYNGEE. J was trimmed by 0 bases and V by 0 bases; bases with no gene match: 3. The CDR3 extends over 17 amino acids. DNA of the CDR3: TGTGCCAGCAGCGTAGTCGGCGGGAGGGCGAACACCGGGGAGCTGTTTTTT. It translates to CASSVVGGRANTGELFF.

This chain joins TRBV28 and TRBJ1-2, with D tentatively TRBD1 (6 bases). Germline CDR1 reads MDHEN; CDR2 reads SYDVKM. The CDR3 spans 12 residues. V was pared by 5 bases and J by 8 bases, with 12 bases between. CDR3: CASSTTGYGYTF. The CDR3 bases are TGTGCCAGCAGTACAACAGGGTACGGCTACACCTTC.